Each of the 2 T cell receptor beta chains below was sequenced from the same sample in a study of OX40 agonist ivuxolimab in advanced cancers. Measured with immunoSEQ multiplex PCR; TCRdb has only the in-frame clones, and not every one. The sample lists about 35,000 clones, about 90% occurring once. The specimen comprised CD4+ or CD8+ T cells sorted from blood, sampled in a trial of the OX40 agonist ivuxolimab. Source of these receptors: an adult with an advanced solid tumor such as melanoma, head and neck, liver or kidney cancer.

The genes are TRBV6-6 and TRBJ2-3; 7 positions agree with TRBD2. The CDR3 loop spans 14 amino acids. From germline, CDR1 is MNHNY and CDR2 SVGAGI (reference sequence). The ends lost 7 bases at V and 2 bases at J; junction bases unmatched: 6. The CDR3 region has the DNA TGTGCCAGCACCCAAGCGGGATACACAGATACGCAGTATTTT. This gives the protein CASTQAGYTDTQYF.

The chain couples TRBV7-9 to TRBJ1-4; 7 nucleotides line up with TRBD1. The V segment lost 5 bases and the J segment 5 bases; nucleotides outside the gene matches: 11. This CDR3 has 16 amino acids. The germline V gene encodes CDR1 SEHNR and CDR2 FQNEAQ (reference sequence). Here the CDR3 DNA reads TGTGCCAGCAGCCTAACCCAAGGACAGGCGAATGAAAAACTGTTTTTT. Protein product: CASSLTQGQANEKLFF.